The text below deals with one T cell receptor beta chain. This sample is part of a study of CD8+ T cells in alopecia areata. Treatment reported: oral pan-JAK inhibitor, 5-10 mg twice daily. The CDR3 is made up of 12 amino acids. In germline, CDR1 is SEHNR, CDR2 FQNEAQ (reference sequence). V lost 7 bases and J 3 bases, leaving 8 bases between the germline ends. Following RNA extraction, reverse transcription yielded cDNA that acted as the sequencing template. The repertoire was sequenced with immunoSEQ multiplex PCR; TCRdb's copy has only in-frame clones and lacks some. The data hold 95,000 to 100,000 clones, with more than 55% observed a single time.

The TCR originated in a human donor with alopecia areata. The chain uses TRBV7-9 and TRBJ2-3, with D unclear. The source material was CD8+ T cells sorted from blood, sampled at week 4, from a patient treated with tofacitinib. The CDR3 reads CASNLITDTQYF. The CDR3 DNA is TGTGCCAGCAACCTCATTACAGATACGCAGTATTTT.